A single sample is the source of the 24 T cell receptor beta chains below, sequenced in a study of cytomegalovirus exposure and HLA in healthy donors (TCRdb year 2017). Libraries were constructed by the immunoSEQ multiplex PCR assay. For the multiplex PCR, a mixture combining 60 forward primers for TCR Vbeta segments and 13 reverse primers for TCR Jbeta segments was used. The clones in this table, taken by TCRdb from immuneACCESS, are in-frame only. Not every clone is retained; where verified, under half of the shortfall comes from an unresolved V gene, and the cause of the rest is unknown. The sample records about 160,000 clones, more than 70% of which are singletons. The ten largest clonotypes hold over 1.2% of the sample. Input material: PBMCs. All receptors come from a man in his 60s in good health and CMV-seronegative.

V usage is TRBV2 and J usage is TRBJ2-3; no clear D. From germline, CDR1 is SNHLY and CDR2 FYNNEI. V lost 7 bases and J lost 4, with 15 bases in between. CDR3 size: 14 residues. The CDR3 region has the DNA TGTGCCAGCACGACCCCTTCTAGTGCAGATACGCAGTATTTT. It specifies CASTTPSSADTQYF.

The chain is built from TRBV27 and TRBJ2-5; 9 bases line up with TRBD1. The V segment lost 3 bases and the J segment 5 bases; nucleotides outside the gene matches: 7. This CDR3 has 15 amino acids. Germline V gene lookup returns CDR1 MNHEY and CDR2 SMNVEV (reference sequence). CDR3 nucleotides: TGTGCCAGCAGTTTGGAACAGGGGGCTTGGGAGACCCAGTACTTC. It is translated as CASSLEQGAWETQYF.

The V gene is TRBV4-3, the J gene TRBJ2-7; 16 bases align to TRBD2. The CDR3 contains 16 residues. J lost 1 base, V lost 4 bases, and 1 base had no gene match. Per the germline V gene, CDR1 is LGHNA and CDR2 is YSLEER. DNA for the CDR3: TGCGCCAGCAGCCCGGGACTAGCGGGAGGGTCCTACGAGCAGTACTTC. Encoded protein: CASSPGLAGGSYEQYF.

The chain combines TRBV6-5 with TRBJ2-5; TRBD1 aligns across 9 bases. CDR1 is MNHEY, CDR2 SVGAGI, per germline. The CDR3 loop spans 15 amino acids. The V and J ends lost 7 bases and 0 bases, in that order; junction bases with no gene match: 6. This CDR3 is CASIDRGGDQETQYF. The CDR3, as DNA: TGTGCCAGCATCGACAGGGGGGGAGACCAAGAGACCCAGTACTTC.

The CDR3 loop reads CASSLGTIGELFF. CDR3 nucleotide sequence: TGTGCCAGCAGCTTGGGGACTATCGGGGAGCTGTTTTTT. This sequence joins TRBV7-8 and TRBJ2-2; the match to TRBD2 covers 7 bases. CDR1 and CDR2 from the germline V gene are SGHVS and FQNEAQ. This CDR3 has 13 residues. J gave up 7 bases and V 3 bases, and 2 bases lay outside the gene matches.

The chain links TRBV10-3 to TRBJ2-1; TRBD2 might be the D (5 bases). Germline V gene sequence: CDR1 ENHRY, CDR2 SYGVKD. V was pared by 3 bases and J by 7 bases, with 16 bases between. The CDR3 runs 15 residues. The CDR3 region is CAISDVSGLTNEQFF. In DNA, the CDR3 is TGTGCCATCAGTGACGTTTCCGGACTTACAAATGAGCAGTTCTTC.

This chain connects TRBV30 to TRBJ2-7; D possibly corresponds to TRBD2 (5 bases). The germline CDR1 and CDR2 sequences are GTSNPN and SVGIG (reference sequence). V lost 0 bases and J 6 bases, leaving 15 bases between the germline ends. CDR3 length equals 14 residues. CDR3 nucleotide sequence: TGTGCCTGGAGTGTCCTTTCGGGAAGTAGCGAGCAGTACTTC. This sequence encodes CAWSVLSGSSEQYF. Full variable domain (outside the CDR3, taken from reference TRBV30 and TRBJ2-7): SQTIHQWPATLVQPVGSPLSLECTVEGTSNPNLYWYRQAAGRGLQLLFYSVGIGQISSEVPQNLSASRPQDRQFILSSKKLLLSDSGFYLCAWSVLSGSSEQYFGPGTRLTVT.

The chain employs TRBV30 and TRBJ1-2, with no clear D. V was clipped by 5 bases and J by 4 bases, with 8 bases between them. Per germline, CDR1 GTSNPN and CDR2 SVGIG (reference sequence). The CDR3 contains 11 residues. The CDR3 here is CAWGRSYGYTF. The CDR3 bases are TGTGCCTGGGGGAGATCCTATGGCTACACCTTC.

Of note for this clone: One end of the junction fails to match germline, which may point to a read error. The CDR3 reads CASSLGHDLDEQYF. The CDR3 DNA follows: TGCGCCAGCAGCTTAGGACACGACCTTGACGAGCAGTACTTC. The chain couples TRBV7-2 to TRBJ2-7, with D perhaps TRBD1 (5 bases). The CDR3 totals 14 residues. Germline CDR1 reads SGHTA; CDR2 reads FQGNSA.

The chain recombines TRBV15 with TRBJ2-1; D gene unclear. Germline V gives CDR1 LNHNV, CDR2 YYDKDF (reference sequence). The CDR3 contains 15 residues. V was shortened by 0 bases and J by 2 bases, with 8 bases between the two germline ends. CDR3 loop: CATSRDPQTYNEQFF. CDR3 DNA: TGTGCCACCAGCAGAGATCCACAGACCTACAATGAGCAGTTCTTC.

This clone has just one count. The chain combines TRBV5-5 with TRBJ2-7, with 8 positions matching TRBD1. Trimming cost V 5 bases and J 4 bases; bases outside gene matches: 11. The CDR3 is 15 amino acids. Germline V gives CDR1 SGHKS, CDR2 YYEKEE (reference sequence). The CDR3 here is CASRSRGTGFYEQYF. CDR3 DNA: TGTGCCAGCAGATCGAGGGGGACAGGCTTTTACGAGCAGTACTTC.

The V and J genes are TRBV4-1 and TRBJ1-4; D call uncertain. This CDR3 is 17 amino acids long. The V gene's germline CDR1 is MGHRA and CDR2 YSYEKL. V lost 0 bases and J lost 4, with 15 bases in between. CDR3 protein: CASSQDPGGSLNEKLFF. The CDR3 bases are TGCGCCAGCAGCCAAGATCCCGGTGGTTCTCTTAATGAAAAACTGTTTTTT.

This chain uses TRBV5-8 with TRBJ2-4; tentatively, D is TRBD1 (5 bases). V lost 2 bases, J lost 0 bases, and 6 bases lay in between. The CDR3 length is 14 residues. From germline, CDR1 is SGHTS and CDR2 YDEGEE. As DNA, the CDR3 is TGTGCCAGCAGCTTAAGGGGAGCCAAAAACATTCAGTACTTC. This sequence encodes CASSLRGAKNIQYF.

The J gene is TRBJ1-5, the V gene TRBV7-2; D is uncertain. Trimming left V 5 bases short and J 0 bases short, with 2 bases between. CDR3 length equals 12 residues. Germline V gives CDR1 SGHTA, CDR2 FQGNSA. This chain's CDR3 is CASSLSNQPQHF. The CDR3 coding sequence is TGTGCCAGCAGCCTTAGCAATCAGCCCCAGCATTTT. Full variable domain (missing parts from reference TRBV7-2 and TRBJ1-5): GAGVSQSPSNKVTEKGKDVELRCDPISGHTALYWYRQSLGQGLEFLIYFQGNSAPDKSGLPSDRFSAERTGGSVSTLTIQRTQQEDSAVYLCASSLSNQPQHFGDGTRLSIL.

The V call is TRBV9, the J call TRBJ2-3, with a tentative D call TRBD2 (6 bases). Germline CDR1 and CDR2: SGDLS and YYNGEE. Trimming pared 0 bases from V and 0 bases from J, leaving 17 bases between. The CDR3 is 18 amino acids. The CDR3 here is CASSVGDGAGTSTDTQYF. The CDR3 DNA follows: TGTGCCAGCAGCGTAGGGGATGGGGCAGGGACTAGCACAGATACGCAGTATTTT.

The chain joins TRBV28 to TRBJ1-4; 7 bases line up with TRBD1. J was trimmed by 0 bases and V by 5 bases; bases with no gene match: 3. This CDR3 is built from 15 residues. Per the germline V gene, CDR1 is MDHEN and CDR2 is SYDVKM. The CDR3 loop reads CASSTGVATNEKLFF. The CDR3 nucleotides read TGTGCCAGCAGTACAGGGGTAGCAACTAATGAAAAACTGTTTTTT.

CDR3 protein: CASSRTGDAFTDTQYF. The DNA of the CDR3 is TGCGCCAGCAGCCGCACAGGGGACGCCTTCACAGATACGCAGTATTTT. The J gene is TRBJ2-3, the V gene TRBV5-1; 7 bases match TRBD1. This CDR3 has 16 residues. Germline CDR1 is SGHRS and CDR2 is YFSETQ. V shed 4 bases and J 2 bases; nucleotides not matched to a gene: 10.

This chain uses TRBV7-9 with TRBJ1-3; a possible D gene is TRBD1 (5 bases). The CDR3 is made up of 17 amino acids. The V end lost 5 bases, the J end lost 0 bases, and 17 bases lay between the germline ends. Germline CDR1 reads SEHNR; CDR2 reads FQNEAQ (reference sequence). CDR3 residues: CASSPSGHYSSGNTIYF. CDR3 nucleotide sequence: TGTGCCAGCAGCCCCAGTGGACATTACTCCTCTGGAAACACCATATATTTT. Variable domain in full (rest from reference TRBV7-9 and TRBJ1-3): DTGVSQNPRHKITKRGQNVTFRCDPISEHNRLYWYRQTLGQGPEFLTYFQNEAQLEKSRLLSDRFSAERPKGSFSTLEIQRTEQGDSAMYLCASSPSGHYSSGNTIYFGEGSWLTVV.

This clone was counted only a few times. The gene calls are TRBV6-5 and TRBJ2-7, with 8 bases identical to TRBD2. Germline CDR1 MNHEY, CDR2 SVGAGI. The CDR3 consists of 13 residues. V lost 5 bases, J lost 7 bases, and 7 bases stayed unmatched. CDR3 protein: CASSPRGTSEQYF. In DNA form, the CDR3 reads TGTGCCAGCAGTCCCCGTGGGACTAGTGAGCAGTACTTC.

The chain is built from TRBV4-3 and TRBJ2-3; possibly TRBD2 for D (5 bases). CDR1 is LGHNA and CDR2 is YSLEER in the germline V gene. V dropped 0 bases and J dropped 4 bases, with 14 bases sitting between them. CDR3 length equals 16 residues. Here the CDR3 DNA reads TGCGCCAGCAGCCAAGACTACGCGGGTAAGGCAGATACGCAGTATTTT. It is translated as CASSQDYAGKADTQYF.

The chain uses TRBV6-4 and TRBJ1-6, with D maybe TRBD1 (6 bases). V dropped 9 bases and J dropped 1 base, with 13 bases sitting between them. The CDR3 has 15 amino acids. Germline values: CDR1 MRHNA, CDR2 SNTAGT. Written as DNA, the CDR3 is TGTGCCAGTGAACAGGGTTCGTCCTATAATTCACCCCTCCACTTT. It yields the protein CASEQGSSYNSPLHF.

V usage is TRBV27 and J usage is TRBJ2-7, with 9 bases lining up with TRBD2. CDR1 MNHEY and CDR2 SMNVEV come from the germline V gene (reference sequence). The ends lost 1 base at V and 5 bases at J; junction bases unmatched: 9. The CDR3 contains 16 residues. The CDR3 sequence: CASSLLGGRVFDEQYF. For the CDR3, the DNA is TGTGCCAGCAGTTTATTGGGCGGGAGGGTGTTTGACGAGCAGTACTTC.

The chain is built from TRBV6-5 and TRBJ1-2; 10 bases map to TRBD1. Germline CDR1 and CDR2: MNHEY and SVGAGI. There are 12 residues in the CDR3. With 5 bases clipped from V and 8 bases from J, the junction kept 2 bases outside the gene matches. The CDR3 here is CASSQTGGGYTF. In nucleotides, the CDR3 is TGTGCCAGCAGTCAGACAGGGGGCGGCTACACCTTC.

The genes are TRBV7-2 and TRBJ2-2; 10 positions match TRBD1. The CDR3 has 15 amino acids. Germline V lookup: CDR1 SGHTA, CDR2 FQGNSA. V trimming: 5 bases; J trimming: 5 bases; junction bases outside the gene matches: 5. The CDR3 DNA reads TGTGCCAGCAGCCTAGGACAGGGGGGAACCGGGGAGCTGTTTTTT. It specifies CASSLGQGGTGELFF.